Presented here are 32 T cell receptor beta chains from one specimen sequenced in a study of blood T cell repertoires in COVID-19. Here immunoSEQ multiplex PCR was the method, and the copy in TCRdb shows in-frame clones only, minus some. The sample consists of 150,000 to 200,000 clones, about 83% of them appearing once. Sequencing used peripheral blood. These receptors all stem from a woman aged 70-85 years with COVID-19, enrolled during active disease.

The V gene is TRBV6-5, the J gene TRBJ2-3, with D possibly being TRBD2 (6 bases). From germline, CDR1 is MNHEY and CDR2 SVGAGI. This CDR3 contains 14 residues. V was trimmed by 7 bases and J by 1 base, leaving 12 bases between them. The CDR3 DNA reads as TGTGCCAGCATATTTTCGGGGGGCACAGATACGCAGTATTTT. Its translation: CASIFSGGTDTQYF.

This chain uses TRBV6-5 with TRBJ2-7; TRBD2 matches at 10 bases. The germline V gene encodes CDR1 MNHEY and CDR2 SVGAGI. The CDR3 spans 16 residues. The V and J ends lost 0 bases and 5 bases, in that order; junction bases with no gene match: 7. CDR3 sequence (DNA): TGTGCCAGCAGTTACTCCAGCGGGGGGGCCGGGGACGAGCAGTACTTC. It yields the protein CASSYSSGGAGDEQYF.

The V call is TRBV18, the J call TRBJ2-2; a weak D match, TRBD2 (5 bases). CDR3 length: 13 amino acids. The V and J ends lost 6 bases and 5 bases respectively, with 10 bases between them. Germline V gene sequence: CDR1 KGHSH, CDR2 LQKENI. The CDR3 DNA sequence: TGTGCCAGCTCGCACCCGGGAACCGGGGAGCTGTTTTTT. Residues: CASSHPGTGELFF. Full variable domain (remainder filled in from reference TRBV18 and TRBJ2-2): NAGVMQNPRHLVRRRGQEARLRCSPMKGHSHVYWYRQLPEEGLKFMVYLQKENIIDESGMPKERFSAEFPKEGPSILRIQQVVRGDSAAYFCASSHPGTGELFFGEGSRLTVL.

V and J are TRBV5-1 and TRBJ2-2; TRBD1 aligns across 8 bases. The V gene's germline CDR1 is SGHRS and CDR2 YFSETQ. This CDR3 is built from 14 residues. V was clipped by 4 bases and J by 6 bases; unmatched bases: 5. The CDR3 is CASSPRQGSGELFF. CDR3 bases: TGCGCCAGCAGCCCGAGACAGGGGTCCGGGGAGCTGTTTTTT. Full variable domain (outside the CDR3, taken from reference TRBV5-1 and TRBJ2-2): KAGVTQTPRYLIKTRGQQVTLSCSPISGHRSVSWYQQTPGQGLQFLFEYFSETQRNKGNFPGRFSGRQFSNSRSEMNVSTLELGDSALYLCASSPRQGSGELFFGEGSRLTVL.

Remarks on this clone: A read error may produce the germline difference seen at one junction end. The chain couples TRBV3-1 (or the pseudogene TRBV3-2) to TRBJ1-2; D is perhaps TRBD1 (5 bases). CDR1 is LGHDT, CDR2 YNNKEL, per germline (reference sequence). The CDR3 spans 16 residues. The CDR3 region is CASSKDPSGTHYGYTF. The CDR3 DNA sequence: TGTGCCAGCAGCAAAGACCCTTCCGGGACTCACTATGGCTACACCTTC.

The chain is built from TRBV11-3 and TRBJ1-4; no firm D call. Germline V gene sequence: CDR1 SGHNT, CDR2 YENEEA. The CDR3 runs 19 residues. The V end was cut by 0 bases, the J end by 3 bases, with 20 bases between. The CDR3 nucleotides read TGTGCCAGCAGCTTAGATGTTACAGCCCTAGCTGGGGCTAATGAAAAACTGTTTTTT. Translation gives CASSLDVTALAGANEKLFF.

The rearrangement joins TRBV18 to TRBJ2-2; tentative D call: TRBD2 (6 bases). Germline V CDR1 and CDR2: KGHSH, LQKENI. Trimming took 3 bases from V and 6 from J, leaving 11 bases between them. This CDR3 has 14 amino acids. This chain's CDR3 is CASSPGRGSGELFF. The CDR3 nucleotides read TGTGCCAGCTCACCGGGACGGGGGTCCGGGGAGCTGTTTTTT.

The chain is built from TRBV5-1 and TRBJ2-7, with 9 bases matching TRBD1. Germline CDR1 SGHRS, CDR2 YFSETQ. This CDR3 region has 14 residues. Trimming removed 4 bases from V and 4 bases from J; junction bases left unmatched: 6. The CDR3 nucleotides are TGCGCCAGCAGCACCGGGACAGGGATATACGAGCAGTACTTC. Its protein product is CASSTGTGIYEQYF.

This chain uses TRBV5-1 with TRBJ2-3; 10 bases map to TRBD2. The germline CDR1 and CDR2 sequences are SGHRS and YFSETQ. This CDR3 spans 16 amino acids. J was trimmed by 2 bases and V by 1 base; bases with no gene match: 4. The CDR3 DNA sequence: TGCGCCAGCAGCTTGAGTCTAGCGGGGGTCACAGATACGCAGTATTTT. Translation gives CASSLSLAGVTDTQYF.

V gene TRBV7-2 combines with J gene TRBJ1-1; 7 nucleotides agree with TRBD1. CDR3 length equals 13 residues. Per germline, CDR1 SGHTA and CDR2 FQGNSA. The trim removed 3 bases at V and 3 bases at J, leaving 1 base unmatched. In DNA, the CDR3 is TGTGCCAGCAGCTTCGACAGGGACACTGAAGCTTTCTTT. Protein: CASSFDRDTEAFF.

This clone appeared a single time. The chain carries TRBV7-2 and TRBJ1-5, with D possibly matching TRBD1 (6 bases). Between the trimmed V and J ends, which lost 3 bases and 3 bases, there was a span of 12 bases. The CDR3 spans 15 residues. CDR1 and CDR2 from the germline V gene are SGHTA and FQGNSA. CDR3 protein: CASSFSQGHNQPQHF. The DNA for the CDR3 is TGTGCCAGCAGCTTTAGCCAGGGGCACAATCAGCCCCAGCATTTT. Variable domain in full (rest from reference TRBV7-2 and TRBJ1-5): GAGVSQSPSNKVTEKGKDVELRCDPISGHTALYWYRQSLGQGLEFLIYFQGNSAPDKSGLPSDRFSAERTGGSVSTLTIQRTQQEDSAVYLCASSFSQGHNQPQHFGDGTRLSIL.

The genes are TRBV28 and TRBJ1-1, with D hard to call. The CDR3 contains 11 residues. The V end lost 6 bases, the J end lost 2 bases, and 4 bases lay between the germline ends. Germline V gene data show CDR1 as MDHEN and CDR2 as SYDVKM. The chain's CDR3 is CASRSNTEAFF. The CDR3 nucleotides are TGTGCCAGCAGGAGCAACACTGAAGCTTTCTTT.

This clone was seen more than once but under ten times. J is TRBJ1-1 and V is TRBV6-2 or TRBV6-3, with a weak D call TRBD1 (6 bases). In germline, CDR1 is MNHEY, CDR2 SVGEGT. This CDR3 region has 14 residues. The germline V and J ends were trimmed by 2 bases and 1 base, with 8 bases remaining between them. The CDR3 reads CASSYGGRNTEAFF. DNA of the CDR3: TGTGCCAGCAGTTACGGGGGCCGGAACACTGAAGCTTTCTTT.

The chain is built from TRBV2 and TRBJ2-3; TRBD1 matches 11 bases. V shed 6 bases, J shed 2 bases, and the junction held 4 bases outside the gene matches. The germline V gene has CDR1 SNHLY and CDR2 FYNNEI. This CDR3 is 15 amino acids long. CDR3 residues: CASRGTGGPTDTQYF. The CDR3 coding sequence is TGTGCCAGCAGAGGGACAGGGGGACCCACAGATACGCAGTATTTT.

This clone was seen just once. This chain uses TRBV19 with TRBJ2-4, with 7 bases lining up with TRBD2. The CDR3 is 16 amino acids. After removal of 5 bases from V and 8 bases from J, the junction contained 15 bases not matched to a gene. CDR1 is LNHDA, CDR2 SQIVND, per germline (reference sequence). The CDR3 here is CASSWGGRAGKDIQYF. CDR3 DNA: TGTGCCAGTAGTTGGGGTGGGCGAGCGGGGAAAGACATTCAGTACTTC.

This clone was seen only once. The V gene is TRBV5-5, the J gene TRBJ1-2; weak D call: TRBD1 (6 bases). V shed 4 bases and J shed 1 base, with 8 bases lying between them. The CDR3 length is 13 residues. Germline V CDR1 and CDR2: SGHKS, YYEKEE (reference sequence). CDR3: CASSVDSNYGYTF. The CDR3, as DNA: TGTGCCAGCAGCGTGGACAGTAACTATGGCTACACCTTC.

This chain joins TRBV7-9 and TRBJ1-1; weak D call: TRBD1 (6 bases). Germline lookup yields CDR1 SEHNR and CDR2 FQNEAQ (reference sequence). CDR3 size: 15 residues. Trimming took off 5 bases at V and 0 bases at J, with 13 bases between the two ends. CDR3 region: CASSPFTGLNTEAFF. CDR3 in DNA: TGTGCCAGCAGCCCCTTTACAGGGTTGAACACTGAAGCTTTCTTT.

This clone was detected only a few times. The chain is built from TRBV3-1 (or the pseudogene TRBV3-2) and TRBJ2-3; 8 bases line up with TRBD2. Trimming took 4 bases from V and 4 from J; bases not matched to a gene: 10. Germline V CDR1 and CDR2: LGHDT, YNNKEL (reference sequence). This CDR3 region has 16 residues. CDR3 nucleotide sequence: TGTGCCAGCAGCCGGCAGACGGGGGGGCCGGCAGATACGCAGTATTTT. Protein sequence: CASSRQTGGPADTQYF.

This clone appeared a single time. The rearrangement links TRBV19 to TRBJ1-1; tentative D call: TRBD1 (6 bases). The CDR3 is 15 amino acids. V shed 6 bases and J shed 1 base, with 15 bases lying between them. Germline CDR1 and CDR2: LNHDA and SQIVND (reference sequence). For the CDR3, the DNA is TGTGCCAGTAGCCCCCCACAGGGATGGAACACTGAAGCTTTCTTT. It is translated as CASSPPQGWNTEAFF.

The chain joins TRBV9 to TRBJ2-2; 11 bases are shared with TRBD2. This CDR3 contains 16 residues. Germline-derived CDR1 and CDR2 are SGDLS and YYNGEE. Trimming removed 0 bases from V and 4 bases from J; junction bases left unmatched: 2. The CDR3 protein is CASSVALAGATGELFF. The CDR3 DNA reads TGTGCCAGCAGCGTAGCACTAGCGGGGGCCACCGGGGAGCTGTTTTTT.

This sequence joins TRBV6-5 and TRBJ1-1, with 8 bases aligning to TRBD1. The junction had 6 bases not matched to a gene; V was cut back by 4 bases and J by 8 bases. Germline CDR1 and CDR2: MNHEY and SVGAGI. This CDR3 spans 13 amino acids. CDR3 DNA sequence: TGTGCCAGCAGTTTAACAGGGGGGGAGGAAGCTTTCTTT. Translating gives CASSLTGGEEAFF.

DNA of the CDR3: TGTGCCAGCAGCTTAGGAGACATGACTGAAAAACTGTTTTTT. Protein product: CASSLGDMTEKLFF. This rearrangement joins TRBV9 to TRBJ1-4; unclear D gene. V was shortened by 4 bases and J by 7 bases, with 14 bases between the two germline ends. The CDR3 covers 14 residues. Germline lookup yields CDR1 SGDLS and CDR2 YYNGEE.

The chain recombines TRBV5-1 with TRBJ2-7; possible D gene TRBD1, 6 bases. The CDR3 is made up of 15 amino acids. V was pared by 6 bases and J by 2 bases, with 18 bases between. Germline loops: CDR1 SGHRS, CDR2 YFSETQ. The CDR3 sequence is CASKNTGTQPYEQYF. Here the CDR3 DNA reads TGCGCCAGCAAAAATACCGGGACACAACCCTACGAGCAGTACTTC.

DNA for the CDR3: TGCGCCAGCAGCAGTAGCGGGGGAAGCTCCTACAATGAGCAGTTCTTC. It codes for CASSSSGGSSYNEQFF. The V call is TRBV5-1, the J call TRBJ2-1; 9 nucleotides align to TRBD2. The germline gives CDR1 SGHRS, CDR2 YFSETQ. V lost 4 bases to trimming and J lost 0 bases; unmatched junction nucleotides: 5. The CDR3 extends over 16 amino acids.

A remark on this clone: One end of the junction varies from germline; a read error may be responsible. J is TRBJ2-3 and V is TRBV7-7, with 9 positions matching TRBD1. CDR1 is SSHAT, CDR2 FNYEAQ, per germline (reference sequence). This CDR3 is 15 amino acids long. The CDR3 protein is CASSLGQGTTDTQYF. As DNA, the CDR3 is TGTGCTAGCAGCCTTGGACAGGGGACCACAGATACGCAGTATTTT.

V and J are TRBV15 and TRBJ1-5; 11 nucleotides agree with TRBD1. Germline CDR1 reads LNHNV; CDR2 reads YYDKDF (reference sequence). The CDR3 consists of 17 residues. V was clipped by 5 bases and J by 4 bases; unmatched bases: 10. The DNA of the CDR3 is TGTGCCACCAGCTCACGGACAGGGGGCCGATCAAATCAGCCCCAGCATTTT. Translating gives CATSSRTGGRSNQPQHF.

The CDR3 coding sequence is TGTGCCTGGAGGCAGAAGGGGACAGATACGCAGTATTTT. Amino acid sequence: CAWRQKGTDTQYF. The chain employs TRBV30 and TRBJ2-3; D possibly corresponds to TRBD1 (5 bases). V lost 3 bases to trimming and J lost 3 bases, with 10 bases between them. The CDR3 is 13 amino acids. Germline CDR1 is GTSNPN and CDR2 is SVGIG (reference sequence).

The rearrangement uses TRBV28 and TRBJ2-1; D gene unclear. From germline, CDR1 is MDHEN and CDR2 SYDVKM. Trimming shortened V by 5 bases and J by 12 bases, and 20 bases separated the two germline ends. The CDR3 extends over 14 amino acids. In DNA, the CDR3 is TGTGCCAGCAGTCCAACAATCCTTAGCCTGGGGCAGTTCTTC. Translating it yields CASSPTILSLGQFF.

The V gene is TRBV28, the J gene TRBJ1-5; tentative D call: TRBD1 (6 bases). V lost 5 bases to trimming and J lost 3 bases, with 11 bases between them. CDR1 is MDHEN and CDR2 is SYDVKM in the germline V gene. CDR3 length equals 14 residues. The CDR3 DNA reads TGTGCCAGCAGTGGACAGAGTATCAATCAGCCCCAGCATTTT. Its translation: CASSGQSINQPQHF.

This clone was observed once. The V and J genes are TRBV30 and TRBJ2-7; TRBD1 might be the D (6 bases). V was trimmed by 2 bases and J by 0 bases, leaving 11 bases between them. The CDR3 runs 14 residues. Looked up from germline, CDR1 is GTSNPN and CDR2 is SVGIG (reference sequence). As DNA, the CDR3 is TGTGCCTGGAGTATTGGGACACCCTCCTACGAGCAGTACTTC. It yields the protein CAWSIGTPSYEQYF.

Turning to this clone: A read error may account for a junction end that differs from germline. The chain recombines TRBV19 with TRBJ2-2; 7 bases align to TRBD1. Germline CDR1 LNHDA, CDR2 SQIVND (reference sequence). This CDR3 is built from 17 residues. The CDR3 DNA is TGTGCCAGTAGTATTCAAAGGTGCGAGGGGGAATCAGGGGGAGCTGTTTTT. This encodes CASSIQRCEGESGGAVF.

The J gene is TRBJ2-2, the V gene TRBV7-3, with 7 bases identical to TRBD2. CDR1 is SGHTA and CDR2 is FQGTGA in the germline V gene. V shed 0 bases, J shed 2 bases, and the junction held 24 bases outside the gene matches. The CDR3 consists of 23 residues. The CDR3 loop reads CASSLTYLDKGGRVVLNTGELFF. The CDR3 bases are TGTGCCAGCAGCTTAACGTATTTGGACAAGGGAGGGCGGGTGGTACTAAACACCGGGGAGCTGTTTTTT.